These 25 T cell receptor beta chains came from one sample sequenced in a study of Graves' ophthalmopathy and Graves' hyperthyroidism. RNA transcripts yielded amplified TCR beta CDR3 regions. First-round RT-PCR used HTBI primers; second-round multiplex PCR followed. TCRdb ran MiXCR on the multiplex PCR reads and lists one entry per CDR3 protein. The sample includes over a million distinct CDR3 sequences, about 36% seen only once; the top ten take 11%. The sequenced sample consisted of peripheral blood or thyroid tissue (not recorded which). All receptors derive from an adult man with Graves' hyperthyroidism.

In its sample, this clonotype was seen a few times. The rearrangement uses TRBV28 and TRBJ1-6; D gene uncertain. This CDR3 has 12 amino acids. Germline assignment: CDR1 MDHEN and CDR2 SYDVKM. V lost 5 bases, J lost 19 bases, and 18 bases lay in between. The CDR3 DNA reads TGTGCCAGCAGTCCCCACCAAGGGTCGCTACACTTT. It encodes CASSPHQGSLHF.

As regards this clonotype: One end of the junction fails to match germline, which may point to a read error. This chain links TRBV10-2 with TRBJ2-7, with 7 bases matching TRBD1. Germline-derived CDR1 and CDR2 are WSHSY and SAAADI. CDR3 length: 17 residues. As DNA, the CDR3 is TGTGCCAGCAGCCAATCCATGACCGGGACAGCATCCTACGAGCAGTACTTC. Residues: CASSQSMTGTASYEQYF.

V and J are TRBV12-3 or TRBV12-4 and TRBJ2-7, with D perhaps TRBD1 or TRBD2 (5 bases each). The CDR3 runs 14 residues. V lost 2 bases and J 2 bases, leaving 10 bases between the germline ends. The CDR3 DNA reads as TGTGCCAGCAGTTTACGCCGGGACGCCTACGAGCAGTACTTC. Protein product: CASSLRRDAYEQYF.

This clonotype was detected many times. The chain uses TRBV15 and TRBJ1-1, with no clear D. This CDR3 region has 15 residues. V lost 3 bases to trimming and J lost 4 bases, with 15 bases between them. In germline, CDR1 is LNHNV, CDR2 YYDKDF (reference sequence). The CDR3 loop reads CATSSRLGVPTEAFF. The DNA of the CDR3 is TGTGCCACCAGCAGCCGGCTCGGGGTTCCCACTGAAGCTTTCTTT.

There are a few counts of this clonotype. V and J are TRBV12-3 or TRBV12-4 and TRBJ2-7; TRBD1 aligns across 7 bases. The CDR3 extends over 13 amino acids. V shed 2 bases, J shed 4 bases, and the junction held 2 bases outside the gene matches. The CDR3 loop reads CASSLRGLYEQYF. Here the CDR3 DNA reads TGTGCCAGCAGTTTAAGGGGGCTGTACGAGCAGTACTTC.

In regard to this clonotype: This may be a read error: a much more frequent sequence differs by one nucleotide. The chain recombines TRBV20-1 with TRBJ2-5; D is unresolved. The CDR3 contains 15 residues. Germline V gene sequence: CDR1 DFQATT, CDR2 SNEGSKA (reference sequence). V was trimmed by 3 bases and J by 5 bases, leaving 19 bases between them. The CDR3, as DNA: TGCAGTGCTAGCCCTATCCCAGGTTTTGGGGAGACCCAGTACTTC. Protein sequence: CSASPIPGFGETQYF.

A word on this clonotype: This could be a read error, since a much larger clone is one nucleotide away. The chain uses TRBV7-8 and TRBJ1-5; D unclear. This CDR3 region has 15 residues. With 5 bases removed from V and 9 bases from J, the gap between germline ends came to 20 bases. Germline-derived CDR1 and CDR2 are SGHVS and FQNEAQ. The CDR3: CASSQTPGGVRPQHF. For the CDR3, the DNA is TGTGCCAGCAGCCAGACCCCAGGAGGCGTGCGGCCCCAGCATTTT.

CDR3 protein: CASSLYSTTGGVGELFF. CDR3 in DNA: TGTGCCAGCAGCTTGTATTCTACGACAGGGGGCGTCGGGGAGCTGTTTTTT. V gene TRBV5-5 combines with J gene TRBJ2-2, with 10 bases lining up with TRBD1. The germline gives CDR1 SGHKS, CDR2 YYEKEE (reference sequence). The CDR3 extends over 17 amino acids. After removal of 1 base from V and 7 bases from J, the junction contained 10 bases not matched to a gene.

This clonotype was recorded at least ten times. This chain connects TRBV29-1 to TRBJ2-6, with D unclear. This CDR3 is built from 13 residues. The V gene's germline CDR1 is SQVTM and CDR2 ANQGSEA. V was cut by 4 bases and J by 0 bases, with 4 bases left in between. CDR3 protein: CSVGDSGANVLTF. The CDR3, as DNA: TGCAGCGTTGGGGACTCTGGGGCCAACGTCCTGACTTTC. Full variable domain (missing parts from reference TRBV29-1 and TRBJ2-6): SAVISQKPSRDICQRGTSLTIQCQVDSQVTMMFWYRQQPGQSLTLIATANQGSEATYESGFVIDKFPISRPNLTFSTLTVSNMSPEDSSIYLCSVGDSGANVLTFGAGSRLTVL.

This clonotype was counted ten times or more. The chain carries TRBV20-1 and TRBJ2-2; a possible D gene is TRBD2 (5 bases). The germline V gene encodes CDR1 DFQATT and CDR2 SNEGSKA (reference sequence). The CDR3 totals 13 residues. V shed 3 bases and J shed 6 bases, with 11 bases lying between them. CDR3 sequence: CSASPTRPGELFF. DNA for the CDR3: TGCAGTGCTAGTCCTACTAGGCCCGGGGAGCTGTTTTTT.

This clonotype was seen a handful of times. The J gene is TRBJ2-7, the V gene TRBV7-9; D is tentatively TRBD1 or TRBD2 (5 bases each). The V end was cut by 5 bases, the J end by 2 bases, with 19 bases between. The CDR3 is 16 residues long. CDR1 and CDR2 from the germline V gene are SEHNR and FQNEAQ (reference sequence). In DNA, the CDR3 is TGTGCCAGCAGCCAGAGCCGAGGAGAGGGACCCTACGAGCAGTACTTC. It is translated as CASSQSRGEGPYEQYF.

V and J are TRBV7-8 and TRBJ2-7, with TRBD2 identical over 11 bases. V shed 3 bases and J 1 base; nucleotides not matched to a gene: 8. The CDR3 is 17 amino acids. CDR1 SGHVS and CDR2 FQNEAQ come from the germline V gene. As DNA, the CDR3 is TGTGCCAGCAGCTTCACCCTCAGACTAGCGGGGTCCTACGAGCAGTACTTC. This codes for CASSFTLRLAGSYEQYF.

The sample holds many counts of this clonotype. This rearrangement joins TRBV12-3 or TRBV12-4 to TRBJ2-7; 7 nucleotides match TRBD1. V gave up 1 base and J gave up 3 bases; unmatched junction bases: 6. The CDR3 spans 15 residues. CDR3 in DNA: TGTGCCAGCAGTTTAGACGGGACAGCCGACTACGAGCAGTACTTC. Amino acids: CASSLDGTADYEQYF.

This clonotype appeared many times. The chain uses TRBV6-5 and TRBJ1-5; possibly TRBD1 for D (5 bases). V was trimmed by 2 bases and J by 6 bases, leaving 8 bases between them. CDR1 MNHEY and CDR2 SVGAGI come from the germline V gene. This CDR3 has 13 residues. The CDR3 reads CASSYGTGQPQHF. The DNA for the CDR3 is TGTGCCAGCAGTTACGGGACCGGTCAGCCCCAGCATTTT.

This clonotype was observed many times. This chain connects TRBV4-3 to TRBJ2-5, with 8 bases lining up with TRBD1. The CDR3 is 15 amino acids. The trim removed 0 bases at V and 4 bases at J, leaving 4 bases unmatched. Per the germline V gene, CDR1 is LGHNA and CDR2 is YSLEER. The CDR3 sequence is CASSQDRTGLETQYF. The CDR3 DNA reads TGCGCCAGCAGCCAAGATAGGACAGGGCTAGAGACCCAGTACTTC.

This clonotype was detected ten times or more. The V and J genes are TRBV5-1 and TRBJ1-1, with D possibly TRBD1 on 5 matching bases. CDR3 length equals 15 residues. Germline CDR1 reads SGHRS; CDR2 reads YFSETQ. Trimming pared 6 bases from V and 5 bases from J, leaving 20 bases between. The CDR3 loop reads CASTPRSGQGTEAFF. CDR3 DNA: TGCGCCAGCACTCCGAGAAGCGGTCAGGGAACTGAAGCTTTCTTT.

At least ten counts were recorded for this clonotype. The gene calls are TRBV7-9 and TRBJ1-1; D not resolved. The CDR3 totals 14 residues. Trimming took off 2 bases at V and 1 base at J, with 8 bases between the two ends. CDR1 is SEHNR and CDR2 is FQNEAQ in the germline V gene (reference sequence). DNA for the CDR3: TGTGCCAGCAGCTTAACGCGAGAGAACACTGAAGCTTTCTTT. The encoded protein is CASSLTRENTEAFF.

The chain combines TRBV14 with TRBJ1-1, with no clear D. The CDR3 is 14 amino acids. The germline V gene has CDR1 SGHDN and CDR2 FVKESK. The CDR3 DNA reads as TGTTCTAGCAGCCAAGAAAGGATGAACACTGAAGCTTTCTTT. It yields the protein CSSSQERMNTEAFF. Full variable domain (remainder filled in from reference TRBV14 and TRBJ1-1): EAGVTQFPSHSVIEKGQTVTLRCDPISGHDNLYWYRRVMGKEIKFLLHFVKESKQDESGMPNNRFLAERTGGTYSTLKVQPAELEDSGVYFCSSSQERMNTEAFFGQGTRLTVV.

This clonotype was observed at least ten times. The rearrangement joins TRBV15 to TRBJ1-5; tentatively, D is TRBD1 (6 bases). The CDR3 is 19 residues long. The V end lost 1 base, the J end lost 0 bases, and 19 bases lay between the germline ends. Germline-derived CDR1 and CDR2 are LNHNV and YYDKDF (reference sequence). The CDR3 protein is CATSRGAGVGDHSNQPQHF. The CDR3 DNA reads TGTGCCACCAGCAGAGGGGCAGGGGTAGGGGATCATAGCAATCAGCCCCAGCATTTT.

In its sample, this clonotype was seen many times. V and J are TRBV19 and TRBJ2-2; tentative D call: TRBD1 (6 bases). V lost 4 bases, J lost 1 base, and 13 bases lay in between. The germline CDR1 and CDR2 sequences are LNHDA and SQIVND (reference sequence). There are 16 residues in the CDR3. In DNA form, the CDR3 reads TGTGCCAGTAGTACCCCCCACAGGGAGAACACCGGGGAGCTGTTTTTT. It translates to CASSTPHRENTGELFF.

This clonotype has a count of ten or more. The CDR3 bases are TGTGCCAGCAGTTTAGGCGCGAGTAGCAATCAGCCCCAGCATTTT. This encodes CASSLGASSNQPQHF. V is TRBV12-3 or TRBV12-4 and J is TRBJ1-5; no firm D call. The CDR3 totals 15 residues. The ends were cut back, 1 base at V and 0 bases at J, with 7 bases in the middle.

This clonotype was counted only a few times. CDR3 amino acids: CASSQWASGNYEQYF. The CDR3 DNA reads as TGTGCCAGCAGCCAATGGGCTAGCGGGAACTACGAGCAGTACTTC. The chain combines TRBV4-2 with TRBJ2-7, with TRBD2 matching over 9 bases. Losses at the gene ends were 2 bases for V and 3 bases for J; bases not matched to a gene: 5. This CDR3 is 15 amino acids long. Germline V CDR1 and CDR2: LGHNA, YNFKEQ.

This clonotype was detected many times. V gene TRBV19 combines with J gene TRBJ1-5; D unclear. V was trimmed by 10 bases and J by 4 bases, leaving 20 bases between them. The CDR3 loop spans 15 amino acids. Germline values: CDR1 LNHDA, CDR2 SQIVND (reference sequence). This CDR3 is CATHSGFLANQPQHF. DNA of the CDR3: TGTGCCACTCATTCGGGGTTCTTAGCAAATCAGCCCCAGCATTTT.

This chain connects TRBV2 to TRBJ1-6, with D tentatively TRBD1 (6 bases). This CDR3 is built from 15 residues. Between the trimmed V and J ends, which lost 7 bases and 7 bases, there was a span of 17 bases. Germline CDR1 SNHLY, CDR2 FYNNEI. The CDR3 coding sequence is TGTGCCAGCAACATTACAGGGTCTTTGAATTCACCCCTCCACTTT. Protein sequence: CASNITGSLNSPLHF. The full variable domain, rest sourced from reference TRBV2 and TRBJ1-6, is EPEVTQTPSHQVTQMGQEVILRCVPISNHLYFYWYRQILGQKVEFLVSFYNNEISEKSEIFDDQFSVERPDGSNFTLKIRSTKLEDSAMYFCASNITGSLNSPLHFGNGTRLTVT.

This rearrangement joins TRBV7-8 to TRBJ2-2, with D uncertain. CDR3 length: 14 amino acids. CDR1 and CDR2 from the germline V gene are SGHVS and FQNEAQ. V lost 3 bases and J lost 4, with 9 bases in between. The DNA of the CDR3 is TGTGCCAGCAGCTTCGCCCAACGCACCGGGGAGCTGTTTTTT. As protein: CASSFAQRTGELFF.